These T cell receptor beta chains were read from a single sample in a study of blood T cells in healthy people across ages. MiXCR, applied by TCRdb to the 5' RACE reads, yields one record per CDR3 protein. The sample records about 570,000 distinct CDR3 sequences, around a quarter being singletons. These data also formed part of another study, on T cells of mothers and their children.

The sequencing input was blood. The receptors were gathered from a boy aged 2-15 years in good health. CDR3s leave out the opening cysteine and the closing phenylalanine or tryptophan. The order of the fields is J gene, V gene, CDR3 protein.

J: TRBJ2-3; V: TRBV15; CDR3: ATSRVTRTDTQY
J: TRBJ2-5; V: TRBV24-1; CDR3: ATSDSAVETQY
J: TRBJ2-1; V: TRBV7-9; CDR3: ASSRDSREGEQF
J: TRBJ1-2; V: TRBV24-1; CDR3: ATSGTGSDGYT
J: .; V: TRBV5-1; CDR3: ASKLAGANNEQF
J: TRBJ2-3; V: TRBV29-1; CDR3: SAGTSGAGTDTQY
J: TRBJ1-2; V: TRBV12-3/TRBV12-4; CDR3: ASSLSHREDGYT
J: TRBJ2-7; V: TRBV4-2; CDR3: ASSHGGTNEQY
J: TRBJ2-1; V: TRBV11-3; CDR3: ASSLEVVRRGERGPINEQF
J: .; V: TRBV11-2; CDR3: ASSFGTPLGNEQF
J: TRBJ1-1; V: TRBV20-1; CDR3: SASVTENTEAF
J: TRBJ1-5; V: TRBV6-1; CDR3: ASSESKLQPQH
J: TRBJ2-3; V: TRBV2; CDR3: ASSTQDTQY
J: TRBJ2-4; V: TRBV2; CDR3: ASSLDPPLAKNIQY
J: TRBJ2-7; V: TRBV7-2; CDR3: ASSLVPGSNEQY
J: TRBJ1-2; V: TRBV3-1; CDR3: ASSRGQGGYGYT
J: TRBJ2-5; V: TRBV20-1; CDR3: SARDLRGPQETQY
J: TRBJ2-7; V: TRBV5-4; CDR3: ASSLWVSSYEQY
J: TRBJ2-4; V: TRBV6-2/TRBV6-3; CDR3: ASSIQGSAKNIQY
J: TRBJ1-1; V: TRBV2; CDR3: ASSEDREIGEAF
J: TRBJ1-3; V: TRBV12-3/TRBV12-4; CDR3: AGGQHPSGNTIY
J: .; V: TRBV11-2; CDR3: ASSLNGQGAYEQY
J: TRBJ2-5; V: TRBV5-4; CDR3: ASTDREQETQY
J: TRBJ2-5; V: TRBV7-6; CDR3: ASSLAAAGPTGTQY
J: TRBJ2-5; V: TRBV7-2; CDR3: ASSADLAEQETQY
J: TRBJ2-5; V: TRBV7-2; CDR3: ASRNWRSRETQY
J: .; V: TRBV6-2/TRBV6-3; CDR3: ASSSPDRGLNEQY
J: TRBJ2-7; V: TRBV20-1; CDR3: SASRAGVGEQY
J: .; V: TRBV5-1; CDR3: ASSFYMTSGGYNEQF
J: TRBJ2-7; V: TRBV5-5; CDR3: ASSLLPYEQY
J: TRBJ1-2; V: TRBV6-1; CDR3: ASRPQTGRYGYT
J: TRBJ1-2; V: TRBV5-6; CDR3: ASSLLGRDREATYGYT
J: TRBJ1-1; V: TRBV13; CDR3: ASKIRAHSRGLEAF
J: TRBJ2-3; V: TRBV6-2/TRBV6-3; CDR3: ASTDPQRGGTDTQY
J: TRBJ2-7; V: TRBV2; CDR3: ASSEILSGSYEQY
J: TRBJ1-1; V: TRBV20-1; CDR3: SARARRDSMNTEAF